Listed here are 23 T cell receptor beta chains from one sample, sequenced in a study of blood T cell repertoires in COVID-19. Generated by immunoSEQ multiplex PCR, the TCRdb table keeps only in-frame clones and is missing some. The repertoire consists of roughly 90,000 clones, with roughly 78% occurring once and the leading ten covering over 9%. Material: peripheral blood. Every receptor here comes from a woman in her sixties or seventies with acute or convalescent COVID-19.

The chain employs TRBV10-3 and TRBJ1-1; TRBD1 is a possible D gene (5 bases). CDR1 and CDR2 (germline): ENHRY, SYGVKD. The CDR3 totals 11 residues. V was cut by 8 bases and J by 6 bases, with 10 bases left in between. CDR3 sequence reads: CAIRAGAEAFF. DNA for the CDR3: TGTGCCATCCGGGCGGGGGCTGAAGCTTTCTTT.

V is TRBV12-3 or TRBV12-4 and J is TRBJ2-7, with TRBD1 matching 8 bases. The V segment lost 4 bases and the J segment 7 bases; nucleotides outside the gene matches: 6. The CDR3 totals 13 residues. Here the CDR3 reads CASSYGQGLEQYF. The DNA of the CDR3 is TGTGCCAGCAGTTATGGACAGGGATTGGAGCAGTACTTC.

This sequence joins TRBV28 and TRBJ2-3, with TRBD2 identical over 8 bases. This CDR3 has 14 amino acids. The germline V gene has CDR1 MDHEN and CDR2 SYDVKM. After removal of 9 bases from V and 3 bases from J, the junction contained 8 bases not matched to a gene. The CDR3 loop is CASYRGGQTDTQYF. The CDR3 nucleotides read TGTGCCAGTTATCGGGGGGGCCAGACAGATACGCAGTATTTT.

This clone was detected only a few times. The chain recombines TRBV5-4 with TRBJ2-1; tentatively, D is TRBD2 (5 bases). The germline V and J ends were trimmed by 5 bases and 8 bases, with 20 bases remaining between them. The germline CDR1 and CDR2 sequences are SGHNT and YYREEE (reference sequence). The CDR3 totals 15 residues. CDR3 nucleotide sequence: TGTGCCAGCAGACCGGGCGGGCCCGGACGGCATGAGCAGTTCTTC. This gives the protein CASRPGGPGRHEQFF.

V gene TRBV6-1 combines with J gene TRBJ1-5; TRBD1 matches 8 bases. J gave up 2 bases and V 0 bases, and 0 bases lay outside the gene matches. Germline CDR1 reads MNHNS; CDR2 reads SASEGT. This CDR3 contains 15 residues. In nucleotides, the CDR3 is TGTGCCAGCAGTGAAGCGACAGGGGGCAATCAGCCCCAGCATTTT. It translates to CASSEATGGNQPQHF.

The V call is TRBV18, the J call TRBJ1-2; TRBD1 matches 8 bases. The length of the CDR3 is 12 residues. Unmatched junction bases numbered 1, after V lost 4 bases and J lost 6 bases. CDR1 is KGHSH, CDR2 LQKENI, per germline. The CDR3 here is CASSQTGDGYTF. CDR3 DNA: TGTGCCAGCTCACAGACAGGGGATGGCTACACCTTC.

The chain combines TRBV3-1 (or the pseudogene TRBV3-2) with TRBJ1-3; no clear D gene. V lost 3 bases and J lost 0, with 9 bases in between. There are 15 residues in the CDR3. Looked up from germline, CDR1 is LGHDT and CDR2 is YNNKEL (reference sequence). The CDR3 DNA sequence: TGTGCCAGCAGCCAGTTGGAGAGCTCTGGAAACACCATATATTTT. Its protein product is CASSQLESSGNTIYF.

For the CDR3, the DNA is TGTGCCAGCAGCCGGACAGGGGTTAGCACCGGGGAGCTGTTTTTT. Translating gives CASSRTGVSTGELFF. This sequence joins TRBV25-1 and TRBJ2-2; 9 positions match TRBD1. Germline V CDR1 and CDR2: MGHDK, SYGVNS. The CDR3 spans 15 residues. V was clipped by 6 bases and J by 4 bases; unmatched bases: 6.

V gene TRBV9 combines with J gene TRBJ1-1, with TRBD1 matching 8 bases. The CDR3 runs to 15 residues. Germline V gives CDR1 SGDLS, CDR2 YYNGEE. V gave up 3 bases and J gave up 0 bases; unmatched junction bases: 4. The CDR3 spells CASSGGTGLNTEAFF. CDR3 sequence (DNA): TGTGCCAGCAGCGGAGGGACAGGCCTGAACACTGAAGCTTTCTTT.

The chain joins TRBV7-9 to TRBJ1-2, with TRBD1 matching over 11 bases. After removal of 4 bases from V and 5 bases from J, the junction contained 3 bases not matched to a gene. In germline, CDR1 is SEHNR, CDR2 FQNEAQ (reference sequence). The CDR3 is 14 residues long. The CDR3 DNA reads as TGTGCCAGCAGCTCGGGACAGGGGGGGTATGGCTACACCTTC. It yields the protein CASSSGQGGYGYTF.

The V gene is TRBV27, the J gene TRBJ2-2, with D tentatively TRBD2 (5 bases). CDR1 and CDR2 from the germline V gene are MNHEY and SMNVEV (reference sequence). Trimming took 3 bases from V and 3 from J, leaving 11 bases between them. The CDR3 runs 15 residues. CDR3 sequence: CASSLGYGDTGELFF. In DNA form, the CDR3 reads TGTGCCAGCAGTTTGGGATACGGGGACACCGGGGAGCTGTTTTTT.

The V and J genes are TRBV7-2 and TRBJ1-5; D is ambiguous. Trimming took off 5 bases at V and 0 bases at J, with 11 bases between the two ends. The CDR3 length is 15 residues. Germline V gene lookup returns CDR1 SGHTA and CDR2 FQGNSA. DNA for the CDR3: TGTGCCAGCAGCCTCCTCGCGGATAGCAATCAGCCCCAGCATTTT. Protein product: CASSLLADSNQPQHF.

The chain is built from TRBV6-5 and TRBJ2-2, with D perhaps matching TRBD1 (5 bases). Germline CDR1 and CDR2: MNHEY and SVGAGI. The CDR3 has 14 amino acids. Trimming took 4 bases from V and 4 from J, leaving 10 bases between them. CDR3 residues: CASSLMTVTGELFF. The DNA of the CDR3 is TGTGCCAGCAGTTTGATGACAGTCACCGGGGAGCTGTTTTTT.

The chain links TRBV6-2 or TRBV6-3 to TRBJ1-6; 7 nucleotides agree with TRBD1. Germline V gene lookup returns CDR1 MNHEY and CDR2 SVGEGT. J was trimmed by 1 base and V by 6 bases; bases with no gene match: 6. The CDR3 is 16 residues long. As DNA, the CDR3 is TGTGCCAGCAGCTCACAGGGGTGGTCCTATAATTCACCCCTCCACTTT. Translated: CASSSQGWSYNSPLHF.

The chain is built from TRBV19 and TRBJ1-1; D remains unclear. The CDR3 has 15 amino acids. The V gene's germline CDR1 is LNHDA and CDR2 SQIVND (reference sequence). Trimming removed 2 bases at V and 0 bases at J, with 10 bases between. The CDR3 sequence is CASSILGELNTEAFF. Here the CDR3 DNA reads TGTGCCAGTAGTATACTGGGCGAGCTGAACACTGAAGCTTTCTTT.

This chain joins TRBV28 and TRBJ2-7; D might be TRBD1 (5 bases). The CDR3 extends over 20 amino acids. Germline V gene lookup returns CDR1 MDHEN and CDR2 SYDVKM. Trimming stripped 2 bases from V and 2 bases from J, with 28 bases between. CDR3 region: CASSLRRGFDAPDTTYEQYF. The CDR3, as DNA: TGTGCCAGCAGTTTACGAAGGGGTTTTGATGCCCCGGACACCACCTACGAGCAGTACTTC.

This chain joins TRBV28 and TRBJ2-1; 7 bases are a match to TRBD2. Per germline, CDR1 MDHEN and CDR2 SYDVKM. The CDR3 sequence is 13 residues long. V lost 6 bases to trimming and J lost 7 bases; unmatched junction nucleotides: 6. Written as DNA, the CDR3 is TGTGCCAGCAGCCGCGGGGGTGGGAATGAGCAGTTCTTC. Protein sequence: CASSRGGGNEQFF.

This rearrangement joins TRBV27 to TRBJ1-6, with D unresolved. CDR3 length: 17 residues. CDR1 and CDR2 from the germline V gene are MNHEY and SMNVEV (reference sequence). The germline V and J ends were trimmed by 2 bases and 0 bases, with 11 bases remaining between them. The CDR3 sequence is CASSLAGVSSYNSPLHF. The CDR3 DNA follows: TGTGCCAGCAGTTTAGCCGGGGTTAGCTCCTATAATTCACCCCTCCACTTT.

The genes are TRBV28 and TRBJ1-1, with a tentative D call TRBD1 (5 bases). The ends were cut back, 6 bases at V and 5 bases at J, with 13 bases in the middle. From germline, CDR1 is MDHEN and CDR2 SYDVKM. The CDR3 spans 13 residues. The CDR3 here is CASSSGVWTEAFF. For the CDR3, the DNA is TGTGCCAGCAGCTCGGGGGTTTGGACTGAAGCTTTCTTT.

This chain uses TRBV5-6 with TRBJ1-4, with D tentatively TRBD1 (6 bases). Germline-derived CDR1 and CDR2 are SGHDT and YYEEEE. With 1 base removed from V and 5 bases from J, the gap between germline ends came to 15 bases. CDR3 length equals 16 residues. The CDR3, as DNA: TGTGCCAGCAGCTTGTTTCGGGGGGCACTCAATGAAAAACTGTTTTTT. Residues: CASSLFRGALNEKLFF.

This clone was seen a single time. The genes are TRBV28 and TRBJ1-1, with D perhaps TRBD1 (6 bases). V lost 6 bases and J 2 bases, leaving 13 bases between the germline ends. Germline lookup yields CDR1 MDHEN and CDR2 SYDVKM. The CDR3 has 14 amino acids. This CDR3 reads CASSRTVKNTEAFF. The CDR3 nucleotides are TGTGCCAGCAGCAGGACAGTAAAAAACACTGAAGCTTTCTTT.

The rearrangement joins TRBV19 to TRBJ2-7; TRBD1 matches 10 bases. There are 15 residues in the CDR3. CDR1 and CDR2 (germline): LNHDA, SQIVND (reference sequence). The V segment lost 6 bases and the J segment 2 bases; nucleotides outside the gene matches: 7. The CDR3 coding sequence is TGTGCCAGTAGCCCTACCGGGACAGGGGCCTACGAGCAGTACTTC. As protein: CASSPTGTGAYEQYF.

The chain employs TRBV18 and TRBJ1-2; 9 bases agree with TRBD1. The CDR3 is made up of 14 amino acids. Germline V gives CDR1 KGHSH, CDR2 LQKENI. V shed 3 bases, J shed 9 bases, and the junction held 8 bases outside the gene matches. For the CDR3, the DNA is TGTGCCAGCTCACCGAGCGGACAGGGGAGGAGCTACACCTTC. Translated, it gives CASSPSGQGRSYTF.